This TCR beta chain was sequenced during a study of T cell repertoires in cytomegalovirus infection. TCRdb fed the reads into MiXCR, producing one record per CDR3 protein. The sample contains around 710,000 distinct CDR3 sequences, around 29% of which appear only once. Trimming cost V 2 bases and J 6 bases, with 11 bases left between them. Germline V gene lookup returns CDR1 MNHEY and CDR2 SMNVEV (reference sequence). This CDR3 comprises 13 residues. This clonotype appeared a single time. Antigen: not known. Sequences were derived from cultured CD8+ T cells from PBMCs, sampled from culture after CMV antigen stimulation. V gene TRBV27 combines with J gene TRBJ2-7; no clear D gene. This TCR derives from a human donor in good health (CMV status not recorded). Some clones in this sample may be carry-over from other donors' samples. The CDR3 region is CASSLGDTREQYF. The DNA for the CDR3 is TGTGCCAGCAGTTTAGGAGACACCCGCGAGCAGTACTTC.